The 32 T cell receptor beta chains in this list originate from one sample, sequenced in a study of identical twins. TCRdb called the 5' RACE reads again in MiXCR, with one record for every CDR3 protein. The sample carries around 470,000 distinct CDR3 sequences, approximately 14% recorded once. This same sample was also part of a study on yellow fever vaccine responses in identical twins.

The specimen sequenced was CD4+ T cells sorted from blood. The receptors originated from a woman under 30 in good health.

This clonotype came up many times. V and J are TRBV12-3 or TRBV12-4 and TRBJ2-2, with 7 bases matching TRBD2. With 8 bases clipped from V and 6 bases from J, the junction kept 9 bases outside the gene matches. The CDR3 runs to 14 residues. CDR3 amino acids: CASWASGGAGELFF. CDR3 DNA sequence: TGTGCCAGCTGGGCTAGCGGCGGTGCCGGGGAGCTGTTTTTT.

This clonotype has just a few counts. The chain carries TRBV5-1 and TRBJ2-7, with D unresolved. Trimming cost V 4 bases and J 4 bases, with 12 bases left between them. Germline assignment: CDR1 SGHRS and CDR2 YFSETQ. The CDR3 covers 13 residues. CDR3 DNA sequence: TGCGCCAGCAGCAATGACCTCCTATACGAGCAGTACTTC. Its protein product is CASSNDLLYEQYF.

The table lists this clonotype with a few counts. CDR3 DNA sequence: TGTGCCAGCAGTTTGGGGGACGGGAGTCCCTACGAGCAGTACTTC. Residues: CASSLGDGSPYEQYF. The gene calls are TRBV28 and TRBJ2-7; D possibly corresponds to TRBD2 (6 bases). The CDR3 length is 15 residues. V dropped 3 bases and J dropped 2 bases, with 14 bases sitting between them. Germline V lookup: CDR1 MDHEN, CDR2 SYDVKM.

In this sample, this clonotype turned up many times. This chain uses TRBV7-9 with TRBJ1-4; D call uncertain. Germline CDR1 SEHNR, CDR2 FQNEAQ (reference sequence). CDR3 length: 15 amino acids. The germline V and J ends were trimmed by 5 bases and 7 bases, with 17 bases remaining between them. CDR3 sequence reads: CASSEDSPGGEKLFF. The CDR3, as DNA: TGTGCCAGCAGCGAGGACTCACCTGGCGGTGAAAAACTGTTTTTT.

The rearrangement joins TRBV20-1 to TRBJ2-5, with TRBD1 as a possible D gene (6 bases). Germline V CDR1 and CDR2: DFQATT, SNEGSKA (reference sequence). V was trimmed by 5 bases and J by 2 bases, leaving 12 bases between them. The CDR3 has 13 amino acids. The CDR3 DNA sequence: TGCAGTGCTTACACAGGGTCTCAAGAGACCCAGTACTTC. This sequence encodes CSAYTGSQETQYF.

The chain employs TRBV6-1 and TRBJ2-1; D remains unclear. Trimming cost V 0 bases and J 13 bases, with 25 bases left between them. CDR3 size: 17 residues. Germline CDR1 is MNHNS and CDR2 is SASEGT. The CDR3 DNA reads as TGTGCCAGCAGTGAAGCGCTTATACTAATCCGATTTAGTTTTCAGTTCTTC. Translating it yields CASSEALILIRFSFQFF.

The CDR3 DNA reads as TGTGCCAGCAGCCAGGCGGGGGGAGTAAATACGCAGTATTTT. Its translation: CASSQAGGVNTQYF. The V gene is TRBV3-1, the J gene TRBJ2-3; 8 bases are shared with TRBD2. There are 14 residues in the CDR3. The germline gives CDR1 LGHDT, CDR2 YNNKEL (reference sequence). Germline trimming cut 3 bases from V and 7 bases from J; bases unmatched to any gene: 6.

This clonotype was counted a single time. This rearrangement joins TRBV2 to TRBJ2-7, with 9 bases matching TRBD1. The V segment lost 11 bases and the J segment 4 bases; nucleotides outside the gene matches: 3. Per germline, CDR1 SNHLY and CDR2 FYNNEI. The CDR3 extends over 11 amino acids. The CDR3 nucleotides are TGTGCCGGGGGACAGGGTTACGAGCAGTACTTC. It codes for CAGGQGYEQYF.

This clonotype was seen a few times. The V and J genes are TRBV7-2 and TRBJ2-1, with D possibly matching TRBD1 (6 bases). The CDR3 is 15 residues long. The germline V gene encodes CDR1 SGHTA and CDR2 FQGNSA. Deletions cut 1 base from V and 10 bases from J, with 17 bases between. The CDR3 sequence is CASSLGAHREGEQFF. For the CDR3, the DNA is TGTGCCAGCAGCTTAGGAGCCCACAGGGAAGGCGAGCAGTTCTTC.

As to this clonotype: A read error may produce the germline difference seen at one junction end. The rearrangement links TRBV5-1 to TRBJ2-5, with D perhaps matching TRBD1 (6 bases). Germline CDR1 is SGHRS and CDR2 is YFSETQ. The CDR3 loop spans 15 amino acids. CDR3 nucleotide sequence: TGCGCCAGGTACTTCTGGGGGCTTTTCCAAGAGAACCAGTACTTC. It encodes CARYFWGLFQENQYF.

This clonotype appeared a few times. The rearrangement uses TRBV5-1 and TRBJ2-7; 11 positions match TRBD1. V was clipped by 0 bases and J by 5 bases; unmatched bases: 4. The CDR3 length is 15 residues. Germline values: CDR1 SGHRS, CDR2 YFSETQ. The CDR3 loop reads CASSLEDRGRNEQYF. In nucleotides, the CDR3 is TGCGCCAGCAGCTTGGAGGACAGGGGGCGAAACGAGCAGTACTTC.

In this sample, this clonotype turned up a few times. This sequence joins TRBV7-2 and TRBJ2-1, with D unclear. The CDR3 spans 14 residues. In germline, CDR1 is SGHTA, CDR2 FQGNSA. Trimming removed 3 bases at V and 4 bases at J, with 10 bases between. The CDR3 reads CASSFGPLYNEQFF. Written as DNA, the CDR3 is TGTGCCAGCAGCTTTGGACCATTATACAATGAGCAGTTCTTC. The whole variable domain, remainder taken from reference TRBV7-2 and TRBJ2-1, is GAGVSQSPSNKVTEKGKDVELRCDPISGHTALYWYRQSLGQGLEFLIYFQGNSAPDKSGLPSDRFSAERTGGSVSTLTIQRTQQEDSAVYLCASSFGPLYNEQFFGPGTRLTVL.

The chain carries TRBV9 and TRBJ2-3; weak D call: TRBD2 (6 bases). The V end lost 0 bases, the J end lost 1 base, and 9 bases lay between the germline ends. Germline-derived CDR1 and CDR2 are SGDLS and YYNGEE. The CDR3 contains 15 residues. The CDR3 DNA follows: TGTGCCAGCAGCGTAGGGTCTAGCGGCACAGATACGCAGTATTTT. Its protein product is CASSVGSSGTDTQYF.

This clonotype was counted only a few times. CDR3 amino acids: CSVLGLALETQYF. CDR3 nucleotide sequence: TGCAGCGTTTTGGGGCTAGCGCTAGAGACCCAGTACTTC. The chain employs TRBV29-1 and TRBJ2-5; possibly TRBD2 for D (6 bases). CDR1 SQVTM and CDR2 ANQGSEA come from the germline V gene. Between the trimmed V and J ends, which lost 5 bases and 4 bases, there was a span of 14 bases. This CDR3 region has 13 residues.

Worth noting for this clonotype: Its ends do not fully match the called genes, so a read error is possible. J is TRBJ2-7 and V is TRBV5-1; either TRBD1 or TRBD2 may fit D (5 bases each). CDR1 is SGHRS, CDR2 YFSETQ, per germline. CDR3 size: 12 residues. This CDR3 reads CASSLAESMGDF. DNA for the CDR3: TGCGCCAGCAGCTTGGCCGAGAGCATGGGGGACTTC. Full variable domain (outside the CDR3, taken from reference TRBV5-1 and TRBJ2-7): KAGVTQTPRYLIKTRGQQVTLSCSPISGHRSVSWYQQTPGQGLQFLFEYFSETQRNKGNFPGRFSGRQFSNSRSEMNVSTLELGDSALYLCASSLAESMGDFGPGTRLTVT.

This clonotype was observed at least ten times. This chain links TRBV6-5 with TRBJ2-7; D might be TRBD2 (6 bases). V dropped 2 bases and J dropped 7 bases, with 18 bases sitting between them. The CDR3 loop spans 15 amino acids. Per the germline V gene, CDR1 is MNHEY and CDR2 is SVGAGI. The CDR3 here is CASSYRSSVKGEQYF. In DNA form, the CDR3 reads TGTGCCAGCAGTTACCGGTCTAGCGTAAAGGGGGAGCAGTACTTC.

The table lists this clonotype with many counts. The chain combines TRBV5-1 with TRBJ2-6; 7 bases line up with TRBD1. Germline CDR1 and CDR2: SGHRS and YFSETQ. Trimming removed 7 bases from V and 4 bases from J; junction bases left unmatched: 5. The CDR3 totals 14 residues. This chain's CDR3 is CASVQGTGANVLTF. CDR3 bases: TGCGCCAGCGTACAGGGGACCGGGGCCAACGTCCTGACTTTC.

J is TRBJ2-2 and V is TRBV6-5, with 11 bases that match TRBD2. This CDR3 comprises 15 residues. Unmatched junction bases numbered 1, after V lost 0 bases and J lost 7 bases. CDR1 is MNHEY, CDR2 SVGAGI, per germline. The CDR3 coding sequence is TGTGCCAGCAGTTACTCGGGGACTAGCGGCGGGGAGCTGTTTTTT. This translates into CASSYSGTSGGELFF.

This clonotype was recorded a few times. V usage is TRBV15 and J usage is TRBJ2-2, with 9 bases aligning to TRBD2. This CDR3 is built from 16 residues. J lost 8 bases, V lost 2 bases, and 9 bases had no gene match. Germline loops: CDR1 LNHNV, CDR2 YYDKDF (reference sequence). The CDR3 loop reads CATSRSGLARPGELFF. As DNA, the CDR3 is TGTGCCACCAGCAGATCGGGACTAGCCCGTCCTGGGGAGCTGTTTTTT.

This clonotype occurred many times. The chain uses TRBV24-1 and TRBJ2-2; D possibly uses TRBD1 or TRBD2 (6 bases each). The CDR3 spans 16 residues. The V end was cut by 3 bases, the J end by 0 bases, with 10 bases between. The germline gives CDR1 KGHDR, CDR2 SFDVKD. Here the CDR3 DNA reads TGTGCCACCAGTGATGCGGGACACGCGAACACCGGGGAGCTGTTTTTT. Its protein product is CATSDAGHANTGELFF.

The chain joins TRBV15 to TRBJ2-3; 9 bases are a match to TRBD1. V gave up 3 bases and J gave up 1 base; unmatched junction bases: 2. Germline V lookup: CDR1 LNHNV, CDR2 YYDKDF (reference sequence). This CDR3 is built from 15 residues. CDR3 sequence (DNA): TGTGCCACCAGCAGGGGACAGGGCCGCACAGATACGCAGTATTTT. This sequence encodes CATSRGQGRTDTQYF.

The V call is TRBV6-1, the J call TRBJ2-7; 7 bases line up with TRBD1. With 7 bases clipped from V and 0 bases from J, the junction kept 9 bases outside the gene matches. The CDR3 is made up of 15 amino acids. Germline assignment: CDR1 MNHNS and CDR2 SASEGT. CDR3 sequence (DNA): TGTGCCAGCACGCCCTACAGGGGAAGCTCCTACGAGCAGTACTTC. It encodes CASTPYRGSSYEQYF.

This clonotype has more than one count but fewer than ten. The genes are TRBV7-6 and TRBJ2-2; 7 bases match TRBD1. This CDR3 contains 17 residues. The V gene's germline CDR1 is SGHVS and CDR2 FNYEAQ. The V and J ends lost 2 bases and 1 base, in that order; junction bases with no gene match: 7. CDR3 DNA sequence: TGTGCCAGCAGCTTACGACAGGGTGGGAGGAACACCGGGGAGCTGTTTTTT. Translated, it gives CASSLRQGGRNTGELFF.

The chain is built from TRBV12-3 or TRBV12-4 and TRBJ1-1; D not certain. V was clipped by 6 bases and J by 1 base, with 9 bases between them. CDR3 size: 13 residues. As DNA, the CDR3 is TGTGCCAGCAGCAAAGCTGGGAACACTGAAGCTTTCTTT. This gives the protein CASSKAGNTEAFF.

This chain connects TRBV11-3 to TRBJ2-1; TRBD2 aligns across 9 bases. This CDR3 comprises 14 residues. The V gene's germline CDR1 is SGHNT and CDR2 YENEEA. Unmatched junction bases numbered 7, after V lost 4 bases and J lost 9 bases. The CDR3 nucleotides read TGTGCCAGCAGCTCCCAATCTAGCGGGGCTGAGCAGTTCTTC. Its protein is CASSSQSSGAEQFF.

This clonotype was detected ten times or more. The CDR3 spells CASSSGLTYNEQFF. CDR3 sequence (DNA): TGTGCCAGCAGCTCCGGACTCACCTACAATGAGCAGTTCTTC. This chain connects TRBV7-6 to TRBJ2-1; D might be TRBD2 (5 bases). Germline assignment: CDR1 SGHVS and CDR2 FNYEAQ. V was clipped by 4 bases and J by 2 bases, with 9 bases between them. This CDR3 has 14 residues. The whole variable domain, filled in from reference TRBV7-6 and TRBJ2-1, reads GAGVSQSPRYKVTKRGQDVALRCDPISGHVSLYWYRQALGQGPEFLTYFNYEAQQDKSGLPNDRFSAERPEGSISTLTIQRTEQRDSAMYRCASSSGLTYNEQFFGPGTRLTVL.

The J gene is TRBJ2-2, the V gene TRBV20-1; D is undetermined. CDR3 length: 13 amino acids. V shed 6 bases and J shed 5 bases, with 13 bases lying between them. CDR1 and CDR2 (germline): DFQATT, SNEGSKA (reference sequence). This CDR3 reads CSAPVLGTGELFF. Written as DNA, the CDR3 is TGCAGTGCCCCCGTCCTGGGAACCGGGGAGCTGTTTTTT.

This clonotype was seen a few times. The CDR3 DNA is TGCGCCAGCAGCTTGAGCAGGGGCGCTTATGGCTACACCTTC. It specifies CASSLSRGAYGYTF. The chain couples TRBV5-1 to TRBJ1-2, with D tentatively TRBD1 (6 bases). CDR1 and CDR2 (germline): SGHRS, YFSETQ. Trimming removed 1 base at V and 5 bases at J, with 12 bases between. The CDR3 contains 14 residues.

This clonotype appeared a few times. The chain carries TRBV19 and TRBJ2-1; D possibly matches TRBD1 or TRBD2 (5 bases each). V lost 3 bases to trimming and J lost 6 bases, with 15 bases between them. The CDR3 totals 15 residues. Germline V gene lookup returns CDR1 LNHDA and CDR2 SQIVND (reference sequence). CDR3 DNA sequence: TGTGCCAGTAGTATTAGAGGGCAGGGTGTCAATGAGCAGTTCTTC. Its protein is CASSIRGQGVNEQFF.

The V and J genes are TRBV18 and TRBJ1-1; D unclear. Between the trimmed V and J ends, which lost 0 bases and 5 bases, there was a span of 13 bases. Germline V gene sequence: CDR1 KGHSH, CDR2 LQKENI. The CDR3 is 15 residues long. CDR3 residues: CASSPPRALVTEAFF. CDR3 DNA: TGTGCCAGCTCACCACCTCGGGCGTTGGTGACTGAAGCTTTCTTT.

In this sample, this clonotype turned up a few times. The chain recombines TRBV3-1 with TRBJ2-6, with D unresolved. Germline lookup yields CDR1 LGHDT and CDR2 YNNKEL (reference sequence). The CDR3 totals 21 residues. Trimming took 1 base from V and 0 from J, leaving 22 bases between them. This CDR3 is CASSQAGLGRVGSSGANVLTF. Written as DNA, the CDR3 is TGTGCCAGCAGCCAAGCAGGTTTGGGTAGAGTAGGGTCCTCTGGGGCCAACGTCCTGACTTTC.

V gene TRBV10-2 combines with J gene TRBJ2-2, with 7 bases aligning to TRBD1. V lost 1 base and J lost 5; bases outside the gene matches: 7. The CDR3 loop spans 16 amino acids. In germline, CDR1 is WSHSY, CDR2 SAAADI. As DNA, the CDR3 is TGCGCCAGCAGTGAGTTACAGGGACAGCAAACCGGGGAGCTGTTTTTT. This sequence encodes CASSELQGQQTGELFF.